This T cell receptor (beta chain) was sequenced in a study of blood T cell repertoires in COVID-19. Study details: Samples came from the United States, Italy and Spain, spanning acute and convalescent COVID-19. T cells, B-cell-depleted T cells, or PBMCs provided the cDNA or gDNA that served as material.

Repertoires were generated with immunoSEQ multiplex PCR, while TCRdb's copy carries only in-frame clones and drops some. The table has almost 200,000 clones, 80% to 90% seen once; the top ten hold over 7%. This study enrolled people aged 18 to 89 from approximately 25 US geographic areas. Assignments of participants to cohorts depended upon their own reported clinical history. CDR3 length equals 15 residues. The V gene's germline CDR1 is SNHLY and CDR2 FYNNEI. Trimming cost V 7 bases and J 0 bases, with 15 bases left between them. V is TRBV2 and J is TRBJ1-2, with D perhaps matching TRBD1 (5 bases). The sequence came from a woman aged 18-29 years who had recovered from COVID-19. Sequencing was performed on PBMCs or T cells enriched from blood (not recorded which). The DNA for the CDR3 is TGTGCCAGCAAAGTTGGCGGGGCTTCTAACTATGGCTACACCTTC. Protein sequence: CASKVGGASNYGYTF.